This T cell receptor beta chain was recovered during a study of T cell responses to AZD1222 COVID-19 vaccine. General study points: Spike-specific TCR breadth rose after two AZD1222 doses, and depth rose as well. Clonal diversity may have been underestimated in mostly white British donors. With dominance at 160-218 and 743-854, vaccine-associated CD4 TCRs spanned spike. It was only five to seven AZD1222 recipients who were seropositive at baseline.

Germline CDR1 MNHNS, CDR2 SASEGT. V was trimmed by 4 bases and J by 5 bases, leaving 24 bases between them. The CDR3 sequence is 18 residues long. The repertoire was sequenced with immunoSEQ multiplex PCR; TCRdb's copy has only in-frame clones and lacks some. The table shows tens of thousands of clones, with around 90% occurring only once. Concerning this clone itself: As yet, its antigen is unknown.

This clonotype was sampled from an adult who received the AZD1222 COVID-19 vaccine. This rearrangement joins TRBV6-1 to TRBJ2-1; D could derive from TRBD1 or TRBD2 (5 bases each). This specimen was peripheral blood, taken 28 days after the second AZD1222 dose. CDR3 residues: CASSGPPGQADAHNEQFF. The CDR3 DNA reads as TGTGCCAGCAGTGGACCTCCGGGGCAGGCAGACGCCCACAATGAGCAGTTCTTC.